The clone carrying this T cell receptor (beta chain) was seen once. Its antigen is not identified. The sample belongs to a study of shared clonotypes between healthy human individuals. The study's findings and limits: Donor scarcity curtailed the genetic and exposure-history diversity represented herein.

Sequencing used immunoSEQ multiplex PCR; TCRdb keeps in-frame clones, though not all of them. The sample carries a few hundred thousand clones, approximately 97% recorded once. The TCR sequence derives from a woman aged 25-40 years in good health. The sample consisted of naive CD4+ T cells sorted from blood. Subset of the sample: CD45RA+ positively selected.

The CDR3 nucleotides are TGTGCCAGTAGTATAGGGGACACTCGAGGTCCCCACGAGCAGTACTTC. Its translation: CASSIGDTRGPHEQYF. The chain joins TRBV19 to TRBJ2-7, with D perhaps matching TRBD1 (6 bases). The germline CDR1 and CDR2 sequences are LNHDA and SQIVND (reference sequence). Trimming took off 1 base at V and 5 bases at J, with 18 bases between the two ends. CDR3 length equals 16 residues.